This T cell receptor (beta chain) was sequenced for a study of cytomegalovirus exposure and HLA in healthy donors. This PCR relied on a set of 60 Vbeta primers and 13 Jbeta primers. Method: immunoSEQ multiplex PCR; TCRdb's copy keeps in-frame clones and lacks some. The table has 100,000 to 150,000 clones, roughly 70% seen once. The V end lost 5 bases, the J end lost 6 bases, and 11 bases lay between the germline ends. CDR3 length: 12 residues. Germline CDR1 reads GTSNPN; CDR2 reads SVGIG (reference sequence). The chain uses TRBV30 and TRBJ1-5, with a weak D call TRBD1 (5 bases). This receptor was identified in a man aged 25 to 40 in good health and CMV-seronegative. Sequenced input: PBMCs. The CDR3 reads CAWGGGGQPQHF. The DNA for the CDR3 is TGTGCCTGGGGCGGGGGTGGTCAGCCCCAGCATTTT. Looking up the rest from reference TRBV30 and TRBJ1-5 gives the full variable domain: SQTIHQWPATLVQPVGSPLSLECTVEGTSNPNLYWYRQAAGRGLQLLFYSVGIGQISSEVPQNLSASRPQDRQFILSSKKLLLSDSGFYLCAWGGGGQPQHFGDGTRLSIL.